The present T cell receptor beta chain was sequenced within a study of blood T cell repertoires in COVID-19. Turning to the study itself: Spain, Italy and the United States supplied samples that represented acute and convalescent COVID-19. Nucleic acid was either cDNA or gDNA, and it came from T cells, B-cell-depleted T cells, or PBMCs.

The germline V gene has CDR1 SGDLS and CDR2 YYNGEE. The CDR3 has 16 residues. Trimming left V 4 bases short and J 4 bases short, with 20 bases between. Original processing notes: Nucleated cell number was recorded as an estimate derived from reference gene primer amplification. Clones were read by immunoSEQ multiplex PCR, and TCRdb kept only the in-frame ones, dropping some. V and J calls and clone size come straight from that table; D and trimming were deduced from the DNA. Found here are roughly 250,000 clones, around 84% of them singletons; the top ten hold around 0.97%. Sequencing was carried out using peripheral blood. The TCR originated in a middle-aged man with acute or convalescent COVID-19. J is TRBJ1-2 and V is TRBV9; no reliable D call. CDR3 amino acids: CASSSRGGPTGYGYTF. The CDR3 DNA is TGTGCCAGCAGCTCCCGAGGAGGGCCCACGGGCTATGGCTACACCTTC. Combining the CDR3 with reference TRBV9 and TRBJ1-2 gives the whole variable domain DSGVTQTPKHLITATGQRVTLRCSPRSGDLSVYWYQQSLDQGLQFLIQYYNGEERAKGNILERFSAQQFPDLHSELNLSSLELGDSALYFCASSSRGGPTGYGYTFGSGTRLTVV.